These 20 T cell receptor beta chains were sequenced from one sample in a study of T-cell reconstitution after alpha-beta-depleted transplantation in children. Construction of the TCRbeta library involved unique molecular identifiers. TCRdb re-analysed the PCR reads in MiXCR, keeping a single row per CDR3 protein. The sample lists fewer than 550,000 distinct CDR3 sequences, about an eighth occurring once. The input for sequencing was PBMCs, mostly from graft donor cells, taken 180 days after TCRalphabeta/CD19-depleted stem cell transplant. The source is a female patient aged 2-15 years who had a stem cell transplant for aplastic anemia, so the T cells may come from the graft donor.

The chain employs TRBV20-1 and TRBJ2-3; D may correspond to TRBD1 or TRBD2 (5 bases each). The V gene lost 0 bases and the J gene lost 0 bases, with 16 bases spanning the gap. Germline V gives CDR1 DFQATT, CDR2 SNEGSKA (reference sequence). The CDR3 runs to 17 residues. Here the CDR3 DNA reads TGCAGTGCTAGAGAGAGGGTCTGGACACCAAGCACAGATACGCAGTATTTT. This encodes CSARERVWTPSTDTQYF.

This clonotype has more than one count but fewer than ten. In nucleotides, the CDR3 is TGTGCCAGCAGCTTACTAGCGGGAGTTGGGGAGACCCAGTACTTC. Protein sequence: CASSLLAGVGETQYF. This chain links TRBV13 with TRBJ2-5; 10 bases align to TRBD2. V gave up 2 bases and J gave up 5 bases; unmatched junction bases: 5. Germline CDR1 and CDR2: PRHDT and FYEKMQ (reference sequence). This CDR3 region has 15 residues.

This clonotype was seen a few times. The V call is TRBV30, the J call TRBJ2-1; maybe TRBD2 (5 bases). Germline V CDR1 and CDR2: GTSNPN, SVGIG (reference sequence). Trimming stripped 4 bases from V and 4 bases from J, with 17 bases between. The CDR3 extends over 15 amino acids. Written as DNA, the CDR3 is TGTGCCTGGAACCCCTCGGGGTGGGTATACAATGAGCAGTTCTTC. Residues: CAWNPSGWVYNEQFF.

This clonotype was recorded a few times. This chain joins TRBV9 and TRBJ2-4; maybe TRBD1 (6 bases). Trimming removed 1 base from V and 8 bases from J, with 16 bases in between. The CDR3 totals 15 residues. Germline lookup yields CDR1 SGDLS and CDR2 YYNGEE. The CDR3 sequence: CASSVSQGRVDIQYF. For the CDR3, the DNA is TGTGCCAGCAGCGTATCCCAGGGGCGAGTGGACATTCAGTACTTC.

This clonotype has just a few counts. The rearrangement links TRBV7-8 to TRBJ1-2; the D is unclear. V lost 0 bases to trimming and J lost 4 bases, with 9 bases between them. The CDR3 sequence is 14 residues long. Per the germline V gene, CDR1 is SGHVS and CDR2 is FQNEAQ. DNA for the CDR3: TGTGCCAGCAGCTTAGCGGGAGGGTCCTATGGCTACACCTTC. Translating gives CASSLAGGSYGYTF.

CDR3 sequence reads: CASSLAAGHKNQPQHF. The DNA for the CDR3 is TGTGCCAGCAGCTTAGCCGCGGGACACAAAAATCAGCCCCAGCATTTT. The rearrangement joins TRBV7-9 to TRBJ1-5; maybe TRBD1 (6 bases). CDR1 and CDR2 (germline): SEHNR, FQNEAQ (reference sequence). This CDR3 has 16 amino acids. V lost 0 bases and J lost 4, with 13 bases in between.

V and J are TRBV11-1 and TRBJ2-7; the match to TRBD2 covers 15 bases. Per germline, CDR1 SGHAT and CDR2 FQDESV (reference sequence). The CDR3 loop spans 19 amino acids. After removal of 4 bases from V and 8 bases from J, the junction contained 18 bases not matched to a gene. CDR3 residues: CASSSGGLAGGPLRYQQYF. In DNA, the CDR3 is TGTGCCAGCAGCTCCGGCGGACTAGCGGGAGGGCCTTTACGATACCAGCAGTACTTC.

In its sample, this clonotype was seen many times. The gene calls are TRBV27 and TRBJ1-1; D not certain. Deletions cut 6 bases from V and 1 base from J, with 12 bases between. Germline V gives CDR1 MNHEY, CDR2 SMNVEV (reference sequence). CDR3 size: 14 residues. This CDR3 reads CASSEDTENTEAFF. The CDR3 nucleotides read TGTGCCAGCAGCGAGGATACAGAGAACACTGAAGCTTTCTTT.

This rearrangement joins TRBV7-9 to TRBJ1-1; D not certain. This CDR3 spans 10 amino acids. Germline CDR1 and CDR2: SEHNR and FQNEAQ (reference sequence). V lost 5 bases and J 8 bases, leaving 6 bases between the germline ends. CDR3 nucleotides: TGTGCCAGCAGCCAAAGGGAAGCTTTCTTT. Translating it yields CASSQREAFF.

The CDR3 here is CASSPYAAPEQFF. The CDR3, as DNA: TGTGCCAGCTCACCATACGCGGCCCCAGAGCAGTTCTTC. This chain links TRBV18 with TRBJ2-1; no firm D call. V was trimmed by 2 bases and J by 10 bases, leaving 12 bases between them. The CDR3 runs to 13 residues. Per the germline V gene, CDR1 is KGHSH and CDR2 is LQKENI.

A few counts support this clonotype. The J gene is TRBJ2-5, the V gene TRBV12-3 or TRBV12-4; no definite D call. V was trimmed by 1 base and J by 1 base, leaving 7 bases between them. This CDR3 is built from 14 residues. Written as DNA, the CDR3 is TGTGCCAGCAGTTTAGTCGATGGCCAAGAGACCCAGTACTTC. Its translation: CASSLVDGQETQYF.

In this sample, this clonotype turned up a few times. The chain carries TRBV12-3 or TRBV12-4 and TRBJ1-5, with TRBD1 matching 10 bases. After removal of 1 base from V and 6 bases from J, the junction contained 9 bases not matched to a gene. The CDR3 totals 17 residues. The CDR3 sequence: CASSLVARDRGSQPQHF. DNA of the CDR3: TGTGCCAGCAGTTTAGTTGCCCGGGACAGGGGTAGTCAGCCCCAGCATTTT.

V and J are TRBV10-3 and TRBJ1-3; 7 nucleotides match TRBD1. The CDR3 is made up of 14 amino acids. Trimming took 10 bases from V and 1 from J; bases not matched to a gene: 7. CDR1 is ENHRY, CDR2 SYGVKD, per germline. This CDR3 is CASKMTGSGNTIYF. Written as DNA, the CDR3 is TGTGCCAGCAAGATGACAGGGTCTGGAAACACCATATATTTT.

The CDR3 loop is CASRLQGAEAKNIQYF. The DNA of the CDR3 is TGTGCCAGCAGACTACAGGGGGCTGAGGCCAAAAACATTCAGTACTTC. The chain uses TRBV12-3 or TRBV12-4 and TRBJ2-4; the match to TRBD1 covers 9 bases. The CDR3 is 16 amino acids. V gave up 6 bases and J gave up 1 base; unmatched junction bases: 7.

In its sample, this clonotype was seen a few times. The chain employs TRBV12-3 or TRBV12-4 and TRBJ2-1; 7 bases map to TRBD1. The CDR3 has 14 residues. V gave up 2 bases and J gave up 7 bases; unmatched junction bases: 5. CDR3 sequence: CASSLYRGVNEQFF. CDR3 coding DNA: TGTGCCAGCAGTTTATACAGGGGAGTGAATGAGCAGTTCTTC.

The V and J genes are TRBV6-2 or TRBV6-3 and TRBJ1-2; D is perhaps TRBD1 (5 bases). Trimming took 1 base from V and 3 from J, leaving 21 bases between them. The CDR3 runs to 18 residues. Germline lookup yields CDR1 MNHEY and CDR2 SVGEGT. The CDR3 nucleotides are TGTGCCAGCAGTTACTTCGCGGCTGGGAGCAGGGCCCACTATGGCTACACCTTC. Amino acids: CASSYFAAGSRAHYGYTF.

The rearrangement links TRBV6-4 to TRBJ1-6, with D possibly matching TRBD1 (5 bases). This CDR3 has 14 amino acids. The germline gives CDR1 MRHNA, CDR2 SNTAGT. The V gene lost 5 bases and the J gene lost 9 bases, with 14 bases spanning the gap. The CDR3 DNA reads as TGTGCCAGCAGTAGACGGGACGGCGCTTCACCCCTCCACTTT. This encodes CASSRRDGASPLHF.

This chain links TRBV5-1 with TRBJ1-3; 9 nucleotides match TRBD1. The J segment lost 4 bases and the V segment lost 1 base, leaving 6 bases of the junction unmatched. The CDR3 is 16 residues long. Germline CDR1 and CDR2: SGHRS and YFSETQ. The CDR3 bases are TGCGCCAGCAGCTTGAAACAGGGGGCGGTCGGAAACACCATATATTTT. It encodes CASSLKQGAVGNTIYF.

This clonotype was counted between two and nine times. The gene calls are TRBV11-2 and TRBJ1-6; D is undetermined. CDR1 and CDR2 (germline): SGHAT, FQNNGV. V shed 2 bases and J shed 7 bases, with 9 bases lying between them. The CDR3 totals 14 residues. CDR3 residues: CASSLQVLNSPLHF. DNA of the CDR3: TGTGCCAGCAGCTTACAAGTCCTGAATTCACCCCTCCACTTT.

V and J are TRBV5-1 and TRBJ1-4; no definite D call. V was clipped by 1 base and J by 5 bases, with 12 bases between them. The CDR3 runs 15 residues. Germline loops: CDR1 SGHRS, CDR2 YFSETQ. This chain's CDR3 is CASSLIRDGNEKLFF. CDR3 nucleotides: TGCGCCAGCAGCTTGATCCGAGATGGGAATGAAAAACTGTTTTTT.